This paragraph covers one T cell receptor (beta chain) sequence. Its antigen is not known. With 60 Vbeta and 13 Jbeta primers, the PCR was carried out. Authors' methods: Per a later analysis, the number of unique TCR beta chains was around 80 million, of which some 9.9 million were shared. Libraries were prepared by immunoSEQ multiplex PCR; TCRdb keeps only in-frame clonotypes and omits some of them. For V, J and clone size, that table is used; D and trimming come from the DNA. This sample yields over 85,000 clones, of which roughly 79% are seen a single time; about 2% belongs to the top ten. The source of the sample is a study of cytomegalovirus exposure and HLA in healthy donors. CDR1 and CDR2 from the germline V gene are MGHRA and YSYEKL. The CDR3 has 16 residues. The V gene end was trimmed by 1 base and the J gene end by 6 bases; junction bases not matched to a gene: 7. Study outcomes and limitations: Among the CMV-associated chains, a few were confirmed in vitro as specific for CMV antigens. Fewer N-insertions than the roughly 630-donor mean were reportedly shown by an Asian-associated ancestry cluster in a later analysis.

The V gene is TRBV4-1, the J gene TRBJ2-1; the match to TRBD2 covers 9 bases. Sequencing was done on a sample of PBMCs. The sequence was collected from a man aged 35 to 55 in good health and CMV-seronegative. CDR3 DNA: TGCGCCAGCAGCCAAGTCCGTAGCGGGAGTCGCAATGAGCAGTTCTTC. Protein: CASSQVRSGSRNEQFF.